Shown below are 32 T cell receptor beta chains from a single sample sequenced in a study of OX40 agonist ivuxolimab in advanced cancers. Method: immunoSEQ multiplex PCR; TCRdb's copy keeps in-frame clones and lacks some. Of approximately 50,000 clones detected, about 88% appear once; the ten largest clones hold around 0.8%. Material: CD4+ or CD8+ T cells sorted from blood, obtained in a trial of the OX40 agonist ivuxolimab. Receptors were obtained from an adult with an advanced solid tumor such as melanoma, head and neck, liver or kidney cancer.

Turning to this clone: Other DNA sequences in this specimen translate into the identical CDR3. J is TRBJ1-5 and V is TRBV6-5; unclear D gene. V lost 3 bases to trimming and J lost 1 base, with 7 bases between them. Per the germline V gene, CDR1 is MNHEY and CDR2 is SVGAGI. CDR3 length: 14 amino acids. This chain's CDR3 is CASSYSGSNQPQHF. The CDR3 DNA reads TGTGCCAGCAGTTATTCGGGGAGCAATCAGCCCCAGCATTTT.

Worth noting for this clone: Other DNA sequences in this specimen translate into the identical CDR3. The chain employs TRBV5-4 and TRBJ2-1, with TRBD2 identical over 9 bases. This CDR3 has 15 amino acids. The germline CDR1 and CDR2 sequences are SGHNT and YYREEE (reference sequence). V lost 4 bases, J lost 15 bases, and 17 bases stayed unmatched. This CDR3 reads CASSTGRGSGTSLFF. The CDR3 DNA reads TGTGCCAGCAGCACTGGACGGGGCTCCGGGACTAGCCTGTTCTTC.

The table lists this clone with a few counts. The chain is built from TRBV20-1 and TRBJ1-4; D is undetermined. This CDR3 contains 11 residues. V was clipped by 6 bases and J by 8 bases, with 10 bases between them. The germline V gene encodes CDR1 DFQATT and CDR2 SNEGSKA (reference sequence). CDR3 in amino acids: CSARQVEKLFF. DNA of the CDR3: TGCAGTGCCCGCCAGGTGGAAAAACTGTTTTTT.

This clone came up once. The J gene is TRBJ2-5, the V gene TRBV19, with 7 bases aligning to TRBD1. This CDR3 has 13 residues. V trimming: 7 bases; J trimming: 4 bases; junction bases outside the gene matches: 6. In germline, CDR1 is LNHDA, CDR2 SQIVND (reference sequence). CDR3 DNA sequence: TGTGCCAGTAAGGCACAGGGGAGAGAGACCCAGTACTTC. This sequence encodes CASKAQGRETQYF. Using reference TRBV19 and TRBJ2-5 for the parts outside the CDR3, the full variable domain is DGGITQSPKYLFRKEGQNVTLSCEQNLNHDAMYWYRQDPGQGLRLIYYSQIVNDFQKGDIAEGYSVSREKKESFPLTVTSAQKNPTAFYLCASKAQGRETQYFGPGTRLLVL.

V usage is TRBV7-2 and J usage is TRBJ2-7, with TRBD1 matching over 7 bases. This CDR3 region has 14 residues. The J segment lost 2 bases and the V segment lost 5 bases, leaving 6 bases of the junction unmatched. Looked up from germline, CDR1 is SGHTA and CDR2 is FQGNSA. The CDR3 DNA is TGTGCCAGCAGCAAGGGACAGCCAGCCTACGAGCAGTACTTC. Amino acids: CASSKGQPAYEQYF.

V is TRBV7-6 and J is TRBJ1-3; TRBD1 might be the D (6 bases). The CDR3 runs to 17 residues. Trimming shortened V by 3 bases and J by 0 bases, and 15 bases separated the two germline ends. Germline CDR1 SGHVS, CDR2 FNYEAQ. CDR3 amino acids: CASSLGPGAYSGNTIYF. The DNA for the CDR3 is TGTGCCAGCAGCTTGGGGCCAGGGGCTTACTCTGGAAACACCATATATTTT.

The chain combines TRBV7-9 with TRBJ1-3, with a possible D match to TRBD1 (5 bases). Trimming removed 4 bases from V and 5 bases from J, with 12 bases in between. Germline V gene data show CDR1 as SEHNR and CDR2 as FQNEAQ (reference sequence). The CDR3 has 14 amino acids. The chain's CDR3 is CASSSQGTRNTIYF. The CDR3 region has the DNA TGTGCCAGCAGCTCCCAGGGTACGCGAAACACCATATATTTT.

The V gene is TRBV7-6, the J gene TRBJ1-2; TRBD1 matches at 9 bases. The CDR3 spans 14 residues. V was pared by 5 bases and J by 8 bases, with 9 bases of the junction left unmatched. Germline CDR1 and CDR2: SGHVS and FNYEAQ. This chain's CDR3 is CASSTISGTGGYTF. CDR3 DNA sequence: TGTGCCAGCAGCACGATATCCGGGACAGGGGGCTACACCTTC.

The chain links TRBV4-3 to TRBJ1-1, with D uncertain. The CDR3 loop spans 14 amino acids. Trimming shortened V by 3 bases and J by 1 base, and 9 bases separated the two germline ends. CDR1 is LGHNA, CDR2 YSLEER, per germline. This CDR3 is CASSHPMGNTEAFF. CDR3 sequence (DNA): TGCGCCAGCAGCCACCCGATGGGGAACACTGAAGCTTTCTTT.

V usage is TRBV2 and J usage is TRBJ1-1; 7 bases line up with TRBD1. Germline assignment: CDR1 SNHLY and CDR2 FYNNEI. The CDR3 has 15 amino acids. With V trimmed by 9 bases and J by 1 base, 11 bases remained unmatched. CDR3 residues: CASLQFGTANTEAFF. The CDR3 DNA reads TGTGCCAGTCTCCAGTTTGGGACAGCGAACACTGAAGCTTTCTTT.

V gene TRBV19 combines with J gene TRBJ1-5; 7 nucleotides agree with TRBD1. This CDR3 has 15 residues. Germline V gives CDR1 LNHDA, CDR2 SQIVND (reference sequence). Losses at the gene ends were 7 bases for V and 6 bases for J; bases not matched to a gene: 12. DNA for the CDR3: TGTGCCAGTACCACAGTCAGGGGGAGGCTTCAGCCCCAGCATTTT. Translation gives CASTTVRGRLQPQHF. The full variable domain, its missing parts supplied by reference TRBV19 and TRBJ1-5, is DGGITQSPKYLFRKEGQNVTLSCEQNLNHDAMYWYRQDPGQGLRLIYYSQIVNDFQKGDIAEGYSVSREKKESFPLTVTSAQKNPTAFYLCASTTVRGRLQPQHFGDGTRLSIL.

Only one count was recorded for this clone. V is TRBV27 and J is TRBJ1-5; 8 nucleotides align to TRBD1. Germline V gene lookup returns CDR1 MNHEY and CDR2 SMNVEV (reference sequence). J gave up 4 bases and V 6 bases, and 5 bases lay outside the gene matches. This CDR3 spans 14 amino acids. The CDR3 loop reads CASSLRQGNQPQHF. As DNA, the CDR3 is TGTGCCAGCAGCCTACGACAGGGGAATCAGCCCCAGCATTTT.

The chain's CDR3 is CATSRDVAAVASSGNTIYF. CDR3 nucleotides: TGTGCCACCAGCAGAGATGTGGCAGCCGTGGCCAGCTCTGGAAACACCATATATTTT. The chain couples TRBV15 to TRBJ1-3; no definite D call. CDR1 is LNHNV, CDR2 YYDKDF, per germline (reference sequence). The CDR3 totals 19 residues. V was trimmed by 0 bases and J by 0 bases, leaving 18 bases between them.

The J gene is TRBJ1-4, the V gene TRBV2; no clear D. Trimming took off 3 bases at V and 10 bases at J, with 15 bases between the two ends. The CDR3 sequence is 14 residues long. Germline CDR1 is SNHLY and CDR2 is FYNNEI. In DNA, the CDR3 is TGTGCCAGCAGTGACTTTGTCCCCGGCGGAAAACTGTTTTTT. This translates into CASSDFVPGGKLFF. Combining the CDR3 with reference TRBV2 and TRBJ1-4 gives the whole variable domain EPEVTQTPSHQVTQMGQEVILRCVPISNHLYFYWYRQILGQKVEFLVSFYNNEISEKSEIFDDQFSVERPDGSNFTLKIRSTKLEDSAMYFCASSDFVPGGKLFFGSGTQLSVL.

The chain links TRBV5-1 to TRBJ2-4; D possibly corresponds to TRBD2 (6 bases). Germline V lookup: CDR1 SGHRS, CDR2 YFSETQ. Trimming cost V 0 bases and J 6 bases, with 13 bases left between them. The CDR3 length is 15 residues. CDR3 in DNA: TGCGCCAGCAGCTTGGATACGGGAGTAGGAAACATTCAGTACTTC. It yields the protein CASSLDTGVGNIQYF.

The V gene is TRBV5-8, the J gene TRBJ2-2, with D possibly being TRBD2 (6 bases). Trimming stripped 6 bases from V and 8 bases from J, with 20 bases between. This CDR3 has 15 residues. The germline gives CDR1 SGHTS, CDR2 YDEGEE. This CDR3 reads CASIPIAGFRGELFF. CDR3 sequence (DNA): TGTGCCAGCATCCCTATCGCGGGATTCAGGGGGGAGCTGTTTTTT. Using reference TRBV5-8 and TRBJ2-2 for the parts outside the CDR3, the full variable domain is EAGVTQSPTHLIKTRGQQATLRCSPISGHTSVYWYQQALGLGLQFLLWYDEGEERNRGNFPPRFSGRQFPNYSSELNVNALELEDSALYLCASIPIAGFRGELFFGEGSRLTVL.

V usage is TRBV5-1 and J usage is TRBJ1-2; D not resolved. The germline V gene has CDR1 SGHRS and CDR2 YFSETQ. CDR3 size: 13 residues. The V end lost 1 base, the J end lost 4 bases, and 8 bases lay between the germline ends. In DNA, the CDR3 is TGCGCCAGCAGCTTGTCCGGGGTCTATGGCTACACCTTC. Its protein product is CASSLSGVYGYTF.

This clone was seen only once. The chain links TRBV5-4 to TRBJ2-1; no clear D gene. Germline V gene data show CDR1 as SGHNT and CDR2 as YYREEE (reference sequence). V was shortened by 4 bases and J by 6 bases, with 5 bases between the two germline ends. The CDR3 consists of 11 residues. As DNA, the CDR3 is TGTGCCAGCAGCCAAGTCAATGAGCAGTTCTTC. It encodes CASSQVNEQFF. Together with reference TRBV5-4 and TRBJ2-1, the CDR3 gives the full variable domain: ETGVTQSPTHLIKTRGQQVTLRCSSQSGHNTVSWYQQALGQGPQFIFQYYREEENGRGNFPPRFSGLQFPNYSSELNVNALELDDSALYLCASSQVNEQFFGPGTRLTVL.

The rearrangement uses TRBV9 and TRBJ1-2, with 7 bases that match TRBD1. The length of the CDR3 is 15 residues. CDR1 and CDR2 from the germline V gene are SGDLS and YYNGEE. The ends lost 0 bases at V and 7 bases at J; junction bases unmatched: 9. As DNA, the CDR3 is TGTGCCAGCAGCGTAGCTAACTCAGGGGGTAGTGGCTACACCTTC. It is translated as CASSVANSGGSGYTF. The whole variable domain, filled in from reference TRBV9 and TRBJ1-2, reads DSGVTQTPKHLITATGQRVTLRCSPRSGDLSVYWYQQSLDQGLQFLIQYYNGEERAKGNILERFSAQQFPDLHSELNLSSLELGDSALYFCASSVANSGGSGYTFGSGTRLTVV.

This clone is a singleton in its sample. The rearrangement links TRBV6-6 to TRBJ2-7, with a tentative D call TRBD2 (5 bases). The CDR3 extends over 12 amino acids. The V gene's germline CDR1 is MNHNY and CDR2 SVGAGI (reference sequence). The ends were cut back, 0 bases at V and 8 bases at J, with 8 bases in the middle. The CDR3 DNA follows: TGTGCCAGCAGTTACTCAAGAGGGAAGCAGTACTTC. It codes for CASSYSRGKQYF.

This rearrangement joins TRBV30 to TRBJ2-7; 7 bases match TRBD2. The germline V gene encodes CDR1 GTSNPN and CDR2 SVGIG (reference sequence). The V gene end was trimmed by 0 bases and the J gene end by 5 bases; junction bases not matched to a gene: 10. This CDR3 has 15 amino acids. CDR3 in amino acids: CAWSVAGQVGDEQYF. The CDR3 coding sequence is TGTGCCTGGAGTGTAGCGGGGCAAGTCGGGGACGAGCAGTACTTC.

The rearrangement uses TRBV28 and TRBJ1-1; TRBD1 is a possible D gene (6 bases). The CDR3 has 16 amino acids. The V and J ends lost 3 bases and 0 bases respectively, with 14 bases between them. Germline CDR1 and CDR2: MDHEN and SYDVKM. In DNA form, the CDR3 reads TGTGCCAGCAGTTTGGGGGCGAGGGCCCTGAACACTGAAGCTTTCTTT. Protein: CASSLGARALNTEAFF.

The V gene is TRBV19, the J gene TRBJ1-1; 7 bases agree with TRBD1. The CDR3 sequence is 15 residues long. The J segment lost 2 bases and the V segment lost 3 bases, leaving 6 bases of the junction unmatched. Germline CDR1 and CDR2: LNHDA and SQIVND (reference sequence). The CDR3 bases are TGTGCCAGTAGTATCCACAGGGGTCTAAACACTGAAGCTTTCTTT. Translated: CASSIHRGLNTEAFF.

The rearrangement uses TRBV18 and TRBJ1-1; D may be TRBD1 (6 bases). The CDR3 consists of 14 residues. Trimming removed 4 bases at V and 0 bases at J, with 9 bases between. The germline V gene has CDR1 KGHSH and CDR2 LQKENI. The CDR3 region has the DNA TGTGCCAGCTCACTAACAGGGATGAACACTGAAGCTTTCTTT. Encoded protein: CASSLTGMNTEAFF.

The CDR3 coding sequence is TGTGCCAGCAGCTTTCTAAAGCACACTGAAGCTTTCTTT. It codes for CASSFLKHTEAFF. The V gene is TRBV11-3, the J gene TRBJ1-1; D not resolved. This CDR3 has 13 amino acids. The germline V and J ends were trimmed by 3 bases and 3 bases, with 8 bases remaining between them. Germline CDR1 and CDR2: SGHNT and YENEEA.

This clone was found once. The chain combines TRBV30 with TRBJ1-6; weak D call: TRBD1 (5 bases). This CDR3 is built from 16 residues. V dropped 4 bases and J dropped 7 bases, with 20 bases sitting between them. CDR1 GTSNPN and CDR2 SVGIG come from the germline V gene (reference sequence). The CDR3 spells CAWTKGPRTQNSPLHF. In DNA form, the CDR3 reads TGTGCCTGGACGAAGGGACCTCGGACACAAAATTCACCCCTCCACTTT.

The CDR3 DNA is TGTGCCAGCAGCCAACAGGGCCCCAAAAACATTCAGTACTTC. The encoded protein is CASSQQGPKNIQYF. The chain has TRBV7-8 and TRBJ2-4, with D maybe TRBD1 (6 bases). The CDR3 has 14 amino acids. Germline CDR1 and CDR2: SGHVS and FQNEAQ. Between the trimmed V and J ends, which lost 5 bases and 2 bases, there was a span of 10 bases.

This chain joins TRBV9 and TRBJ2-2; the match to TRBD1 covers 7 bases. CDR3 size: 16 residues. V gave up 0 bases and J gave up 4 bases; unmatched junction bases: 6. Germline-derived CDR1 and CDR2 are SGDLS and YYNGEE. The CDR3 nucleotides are TGTGCCAGCAGCGTAGGAGGGGGCTGGGGCACCGGGGAGCTGTTTTTT. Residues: CASSVGGGWGTGELFF. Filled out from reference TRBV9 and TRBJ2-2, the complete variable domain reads DSGVTQTPKHLITATGQRVTLRCSPRSGDLSVYWYQQSLDQGLQFLIQYYNGEERAKGNILERFSAQQFPDLHSELNLSSLELGDSALYFCASSVGGGWGTGELFFGEGSRLTVL.

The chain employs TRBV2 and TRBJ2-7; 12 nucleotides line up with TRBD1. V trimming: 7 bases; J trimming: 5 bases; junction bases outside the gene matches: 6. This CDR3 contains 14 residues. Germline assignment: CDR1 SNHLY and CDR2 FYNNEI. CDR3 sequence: CASIAGQGANEQYF. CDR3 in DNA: TGTGCCAGCATCGCGGGACAGGGGGCTAACGAGCAGTACTTC.

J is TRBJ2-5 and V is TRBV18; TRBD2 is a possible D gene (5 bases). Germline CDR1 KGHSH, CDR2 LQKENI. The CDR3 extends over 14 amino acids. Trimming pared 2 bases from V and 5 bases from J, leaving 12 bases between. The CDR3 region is CASSPGQGSETQYF. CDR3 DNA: TGTGCCAGCTCACCAGGGCAAGGGAGCGAGACCCAGTACTTC.

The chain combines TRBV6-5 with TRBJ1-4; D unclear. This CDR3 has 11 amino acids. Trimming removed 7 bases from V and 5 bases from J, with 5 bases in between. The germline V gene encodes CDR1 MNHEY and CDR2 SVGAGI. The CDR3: CASTLNEKLFF. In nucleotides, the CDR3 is TGTGCCAGCACTCTCAATGAAAAACTGTTTTTT.

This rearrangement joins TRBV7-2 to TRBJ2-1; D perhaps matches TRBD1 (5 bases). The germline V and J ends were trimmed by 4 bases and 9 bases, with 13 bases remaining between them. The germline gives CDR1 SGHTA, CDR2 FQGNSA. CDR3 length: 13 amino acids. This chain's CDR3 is CASSSGAGFEQFF. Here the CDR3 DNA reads TGTGCCAGCAGCTCCGGAGCAGGGTTTGAGCAGTTCTTC.